This T cell receptor beta chain was recorded in a study of cytomegalovirus exposure and HLA in healthy donors. J was trimmed by 8 bases and V by 5 bases; bases with no gene match: 6. This CDR3 is 15 amino acids long. The germline gives CDR1 PRHDT, CDR2 FYEKMQ (reference sequence). Points from the study as a whole: A list of more than 150 TCR beta chains associated with cytomegalovirus was given.

Remarks on this clone: Its antigen is unknown.

The method was immunoSEQ multiplex PCR; TCRdb's version includes in-frame clones alone and lacks a portion of them. This table holds about 160,000 clones, 70% to 90% found once. The clonotype comes from a woman under 30 in good health and CMV-seronegative. The sequenced material came from PBMCs. V and J are TRBV13 and TRBJ2-4; 13 bases are shared with TRBD2. The CDR3 region has the DNA TGTGCCAGCAGCACACTAGCGGGAGGGCCGCACATTCAGTACTTC. Protein sequence: CASSTLAGGPHIQYF.